These 20 T cell receptor beta chains were sequenced from one sample in a study of metastatic and nonmetastatic thyroid tumors. No patient received treatment before thyroid surgery. MiXCR was used by TCRdb to re-call the PCR reads. The table includes under 45,000 clones, about 19% detected once. The sample consisted of tumor tissue. The receptors stem from a female donor with papillary thyroid cancer or a benign thyroid nodule (not recorded which). Some clones in this sample may be carry-over from other donors' samples.

This clone was detected many times. The chain links TRBV6-5 to TRBJ2-1, with TRBD2 matching 14 bases. This CDR3 is built from 17 residues. The ends lost 4 bases at V and 2 bases at J; junction bases unmatched: 4. CDR1 is MNHEY, CDR2 SVGAGI, per germline. CDR3 sequence: CASSWTSGGTPYNEQFF. The CDR3 coding sequence is TGTGCCAGCAGTTGGACTAGCGGGGGGACTCCCTACAATGAGCAGTTCTTC.

This clone was observed a handful of times. V and J are TRBV28 and TRBJ1-6; a weak D match, TRBD1 (5 bases). This CDR3 has 16 residues. The germline V and J ends were trimmed by 3 bases and 3 bases, with 12 bases remaining between them. Per the germline V gene, CDR1 is MDHEN and CDR2 is SYDVKM. CDR3 bases: TGTGCCAGCAGTTTGGGGGGGAGTGGCTATAATTCACCCCTCCACTTT. This codes for CASSLGGSGYNSPLHF.

This clone qualifies as medium-sized. The chain links TRBV12-3 or TRBV12-4 to TRBJ1-2, with 7 bases that match TRBD1. This CDR3 has 14 amino acids. V shed 3 bases and J 5 bases; nucleotides not matched to a gene: 6. The CDR3 DNA sequence: TGTGCCAGCAGTTTCGGAACGACAGGGTATGGCTACACCTTC. It codes for CASSFGTTGYGYTF.

The sample holds a few counts of this clone. The chain joins TRBV30 to TRBJ1-5; a possible D gene is TRBD1 (5 bases). CDR3 length: 14 residues. Trimming removed 0 bases from V and 1 base from J, with 7 bases in between. From germline, CDR1 is GTSNPN and CDR2 SVGIG (reference sequence). CDR3: CAWSVDSSNQPQHF. CDR3 nucleotides: TGTGCCTGGAGTGTCGACAGCAGCAATCAGCCCCAGCATTTT. Together with reference TRBV30 and TRBJ1-5, the CDR3 gives the full variable domain: SQTIHQWPATLVQPVGSPLSLECTVEGTSNPNLYWYRQAAGRGLQLLFYSVGIGQISSEVPQNLSASRPQDRQFILSSKKLLLSDSGFYLCAWSVDSSNQPQHFGDGTRLSIL.

This clone was seen many times. The rearrangement links TRBV28 to TRBJ2-1; 8 positions match TRBD2. V gave up 8 bases and J gave up 7 bases; unmatched junction bases: 10. This CDR3 is built from 14 residues. Germline-derived CDR1 and CDR2 are MDHEN and SYDVKM. The CDR3 here is CASAGREGRNEQFF. CDR3 DNA: TGTGCCAGCGCTGGTCGGGAGGGCCGGAATGAGCAGTTCTTC.

This clone has a count of ten or more. The chain employs TRBV20-1 and TRBJ2-3; weak D call: TRBD2 (6 bases). V was trimmed by 6 bases and J by 6 bases, leaving 13 bases between them. The germline V gene has CDR1 DFQATT and CDR2 SNEGSKA (reference sequence). The CDR3 totals 12 residues. The CDR3 DNA reads as TGCAGTGCACTCAGTCGGGGGGATACGCAGTATTTT. This gives the protein CSALSRGDTQYF.

V is TRBV15 and J is TRBJ2-2, with 9 positions matching TRBD1. Looked up from germline, CDR1 is LNHNV and CDR2 is YYDKDF (reference sequence). Trimming took 1 base from V and 6 from J; bases not matched to a gene: 6. The CDR3 extends over 16 amino acids. The CDR3 region has the DNA TGTGCCACCAGCAGAGCCCGGGACAGGGTGGCCGGGGAGCTGTTTTTT. Translating it yields CATSRARDRVAGELFF. Using reference TRBV15 and TRBJ2-2 for the parts outside the CDR3, the full variable domain is DAMVIQNPRYQVTQFGKPVTLSCSQTLNHNVMYWYQQKSSQAPKLLFHYYDKDFNNEADTPDNFQSRRPNTSFCFLDIRSPGLGDTAMYLCATSRARDRVAGELFFGEGSRLTVL.

This clone was found a few times. The chain couples TRBV24-1 to TRBJ2-2; D is possibly TRBD1 (6 bases). The CDR3 has 17 residues. Germline-derived CDR1 and CDR2 are KGHDR and SFDVKD. With 12 bases removed from V and 0 bases from J, the gap between germline ends came to 22 bases. The CDR3 protein is CAPKMRWTASNTGELFF. CDR3 nucleotide sequence: TGTGCCCCCAAGATGCGGTGGACAGCTTCGAACACCGGGGAGCTGTTTTTT.

This clone has just a few counts. The chain uses TRBV20-1 and TRBJ2-3, with D possibly matching TRBD1 (6 bases). This CDR3 spans 15 amino acids. V lost 0 bases, J lost 2 bases, and 12 bases lay in between. CDR1 and CDR2 from the germline V gene are DFQATT and SNEGSKA (reference sequence). CDR3: CSAREGTGNTDTQYF. For the CDR3, the DNA is TGCAGTGCTAGAGAGGGTACAGGGAACACAGATACGCAGTATTTT.

This clone was counted many times. The chain has TRBV7-9 and TRBJ1-1; D uncertain. V lost 3 bases, J lost 8 bases, and 10 bases lay in between. Germline CDR1 is SEHNR and CDR2 is FQNEAQ (reference sequence). This CDR3 is built from 12 residues. The DNA for the CDR3 is TGTGCCAGCAGCTTCGGAGGAGCCGAAGCTTTCTTT. This encodes CASSFGGAEAFF. The variable domain in full, with the rest retrieved from reference TRBV7-9 and TRBJ1-1, is DTGVSQNPRHKITKRGQNVTFRCDPISEHNRLYWYRQTLGQGPEFLTYFQNEAQLEKSRLLSDRFSAERPKGSFSTLEIQRTEQGDSAMYLCASSFGGAEAFFGQGTRLTVV.

In regard to this clone: Other DNA sequences of this sample code for an identical CDR3. The chain couples TRBV20-1 to TRBJ1-2; D remains ambiguous. CDR1 DFQATT and CDR2 SNEGSKA come from the germline V gene (reference sequence). The CDR3 runs 14 residues. Between the trimmed V and J ends, which lost 4 bases and 2 bases, there was a span of 14 bases. The DNA of the CDR3 is TGCAGTGCTATGGGTCGACTAGGCAACTATGGCTACACCTTC. It codes for CSAMGRLGNYGYTF.

This chain joins TRBV20-1 and TRBJ2-7; either TRBD1 or TRBD2 may supply D (5 bases each). Trimming left V 6 bases short and J 3 bases short, with 21 bases between. Germline values: CDR1 DFQATT, CDR2 SNEGSKA (reference sequence). The CDR3 totals 15 residues. The CDR3 DNA is TGCAGTGCCCCCCACGCGGGCCCCCAGGGCTACGAGCAGTACTTC. It codes for CSAPHAGPQGYEQYF.

This clone was found many times. V and J are TRBV3-1 and TRBJ1-2, with D possibly TRBD1 on 5 matching bases. V lost 6 bases and J 4 bases, leaving 12 bases between the germline ends. Germline lookup yields CDR1 LGHDT and CDR2 YNNKEL (reference sequence). The CDR3 is 13 residues long. The chain's CDR3 is CASSPQTGYGYTF. The CDR3 DNA follows: TGTGCCAGCAGTCCCCAAACAGGCTATGGCTACACCTTC.

This clone occurred a few times. The chain couples TRBV6-2 or TRBV6-3 to TRBJ2-7; tentative D call: TRBD1 (5 bases). Per the germline V gene, CDR1 is MNHEY and CDR2 is SVGEGT. CDR3 size: 12 residues. The CDR3 DNA reads TGTGCTCTACCTGAAAAAAGGGGAGAGCAGTACTTC. The encoded protein is CALPEKRGEQYF.

This clone has more than one count but fewer than ten. The chain recombines TRBV7-2 with TRBJ2-7; tentatively, D is TRBD1 (5 bases). The CDR3 covers 15 residues. Germline V lookup: CDR1 SGHTA, CDR2 FQGNSA. The V and J ends lost 0 bases and 6 bases respectively, with 15 bases between them. CDR3 in amino acids: CASSLAPGSGREQYF. In DNA form, the CDR3 reads TGTGCCAGCAGCTTAGCCCCCGGGTCAGGGCGCGAGCAGTACTTC.

This clone occurred many times. V usage is TRBV5-1 and J usage is TRBJ2-1, with 9 bases aligning to TRBD2. CDR3 size: 18 residues. V dropped 2 bases and J dropped 0; count of bases not matched to a gene: 9. Germline values: CDR1 SGHRS, CDR2 YFSETQ. This CDR3 is CASSLRVAGATSYNEQFF. CDR3 nucleotide sequence: TGCGCCAGCAGCTTACGTGTAGCGGGAGCTACCTCCTACAATGAGCAGTTCTTC. The full variable domain, with the rest looked up from reference TRBV5-1 and TRBJ2-1, is KAGVTQTPRYLIKTRGQQVTLSCSPISGHRSVSWYQQTPGQGLQFLFEYFSETQRNKGNFPGRFSGRQFSNSRSEMNVSTLELGDSALYLCASSLRVAGATSYNEQFFGPGTRLTVL.

Many counts were recorded for this clone. The J gene is TRBJ1-6, the V gene TRBV7-8; D is perhaps TRBD1 (6 bases). This CDR3 has 14 residues. Trimming pared 4 bases from V and 7 bases from J, leaving 11 bases between. The germline CDR1 and CDR2 sequences are SGHVS and FQNEAQ. CDR3 in DNA: TGTGCCAGCAGCTCGACGGGGGCCAATTCACCCCTCCACTTT. This encodes CASSSTGANSPLHF.

This clone was recorded many times. This sequence joins TRBV5-1 and TRBJ2-5; D gene unclear. The length of the CDR3 is 12 residues. V was shortened by 0 bases and J by 5 bases, with 5 bases between the two germline ends. The V gene's germline CDR1 is SGHRS and CDR2 YFSETQ. The CDR3 region is CASSLAGETQYF. DNA for the CDR3: TGCGCCAGCAGCTTGGCCGGGGAGACCCAGTACTTC.

This clone was observed at least ten times. The V gene is TRBV7-2, the J gene TRBJ1-5; D gene uncertain. CDR1 SGHTA and CDR2 FQGNSA come from the germline V gene. Deletions cut 0 bases from V and 3 bases from J, with 12 bases between. The CDR3 runs 16 residues. CDR3 residues: CASSLAIPRNNQPQHF. CDR3 nucleotides: TGTGCCAGCAGCTTAGCGATTCCACGGAACAATCAGCCCCAGCATTTT.

In this sample, this clone turned up a few times. A much bigger clone sits one base away, suggesting this may be a read error. The conserved final phenylalanine or tryptophan is absent from the CDR3, which likely points to a read error. The genes are TRBV2 and TRBJ2-2; 8 bases match TRBD1. The CDR3 covers 20 residues. CDR1 SNHLY and CDR2 FYNNEI come from the germline V gene. The ends lost 3 bases at V and 4 bases at J; junction bases unmatched: 19. CDR3 nucleotides: TGTGCCAGCAGTGATTTCCCGACAGGGGTCCTTGGTTCGTTCACCGGGGAGCTGTTTCTT. Protein sequence: CASSDFPTGVLGSFTGELFL.